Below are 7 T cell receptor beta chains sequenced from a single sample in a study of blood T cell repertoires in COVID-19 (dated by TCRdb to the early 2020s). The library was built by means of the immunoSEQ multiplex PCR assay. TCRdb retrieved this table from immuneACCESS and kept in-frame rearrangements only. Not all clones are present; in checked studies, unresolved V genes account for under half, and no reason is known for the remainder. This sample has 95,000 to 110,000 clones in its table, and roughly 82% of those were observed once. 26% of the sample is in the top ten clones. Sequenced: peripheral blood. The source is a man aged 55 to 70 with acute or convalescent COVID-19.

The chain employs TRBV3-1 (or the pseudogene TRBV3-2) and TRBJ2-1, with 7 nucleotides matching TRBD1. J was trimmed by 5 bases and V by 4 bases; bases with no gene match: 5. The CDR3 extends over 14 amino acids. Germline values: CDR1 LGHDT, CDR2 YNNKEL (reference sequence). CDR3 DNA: TGTGCCAGCAGCCCCAGGGGGAGCCACAATGAGCAGTTCTTC. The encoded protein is CASSPRGSHNEQFF.

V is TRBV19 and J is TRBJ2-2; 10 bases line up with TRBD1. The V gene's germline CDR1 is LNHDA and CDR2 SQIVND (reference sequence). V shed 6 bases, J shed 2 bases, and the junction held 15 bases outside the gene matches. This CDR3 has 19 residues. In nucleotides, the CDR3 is TGTGCCAGTAGAATCCGGGACAGGGGTGGACTATTTAACACCGGGGAGCTGTTTTTT. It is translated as CASRIRDRGGLFNTGELFF.

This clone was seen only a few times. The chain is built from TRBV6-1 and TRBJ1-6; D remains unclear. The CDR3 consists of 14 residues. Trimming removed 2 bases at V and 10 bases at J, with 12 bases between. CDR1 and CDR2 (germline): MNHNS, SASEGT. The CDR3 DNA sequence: TGTGCCAGCAGTGAAATGGTCTGGAGCTCACCCCTCCACTTT. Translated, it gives CASSEMVWSSPLHF.

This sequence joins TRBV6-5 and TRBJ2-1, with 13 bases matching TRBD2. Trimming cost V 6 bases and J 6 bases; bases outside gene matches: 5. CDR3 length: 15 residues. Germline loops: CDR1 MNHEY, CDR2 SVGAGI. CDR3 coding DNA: TGTGCCAGCAGACCCAGGACTAGCGGGAGCAATGAGCAGTTCTTC. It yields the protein CASRPRTSGSNEQFF.

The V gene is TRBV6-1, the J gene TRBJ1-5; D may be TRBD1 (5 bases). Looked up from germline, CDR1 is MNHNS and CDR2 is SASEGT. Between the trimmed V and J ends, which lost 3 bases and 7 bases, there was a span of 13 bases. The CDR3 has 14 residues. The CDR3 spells CASSDAGLGQPQHF. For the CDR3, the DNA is TGTGCCAGCAGTGATGCAGGGTTGGGACAGCCCCAGCATTTT.

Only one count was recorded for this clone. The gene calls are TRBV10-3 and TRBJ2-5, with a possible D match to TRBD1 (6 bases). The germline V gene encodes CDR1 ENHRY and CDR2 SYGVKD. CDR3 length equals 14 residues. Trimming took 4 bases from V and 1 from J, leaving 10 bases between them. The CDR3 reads CAISVGQRQETQYF. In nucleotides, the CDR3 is TGTGCCATCAGTGTTGGACAGCGCCAAGAGACCCAGTACTTC.

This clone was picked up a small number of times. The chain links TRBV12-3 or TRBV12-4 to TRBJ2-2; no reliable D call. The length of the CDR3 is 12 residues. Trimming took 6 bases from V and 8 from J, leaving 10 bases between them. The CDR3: CASSPLAGELFF. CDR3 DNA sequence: TGTGCCAGCAGCCCTTTAGCTGGGGAGCTGTTTTTT.